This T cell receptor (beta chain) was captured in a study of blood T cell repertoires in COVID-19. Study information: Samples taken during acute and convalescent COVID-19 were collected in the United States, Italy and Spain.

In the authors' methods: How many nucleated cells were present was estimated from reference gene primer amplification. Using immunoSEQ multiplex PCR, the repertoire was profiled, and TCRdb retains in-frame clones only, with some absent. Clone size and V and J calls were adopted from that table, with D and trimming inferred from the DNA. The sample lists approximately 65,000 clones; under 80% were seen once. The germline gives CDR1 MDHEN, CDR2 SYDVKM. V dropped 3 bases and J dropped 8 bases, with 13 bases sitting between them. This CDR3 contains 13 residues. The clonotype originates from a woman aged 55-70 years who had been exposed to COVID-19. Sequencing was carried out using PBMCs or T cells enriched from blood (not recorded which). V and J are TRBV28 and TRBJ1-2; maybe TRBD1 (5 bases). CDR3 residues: CASSLRRASGYTF. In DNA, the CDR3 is TGTGCCAGCAGTTTGCGCAGGGCCAGCGGCTACACCTTC.